A selection of T cell receptor beta chains follows, all from one sample in a study of T-cell reconstitution after alpha-beta-depleted transplantation in children. TCRdb used MiXCR to reprocess the PCR reads, holding one entry per CDR3 protein. This table has 600,000 to 700,000 distinct CDR3 sequences, roughly 17% appearing once. Specimen: PBMCs from the stem cell graft donor, collected from the stem cell graft. The receptor source for this set is a human donor who donated a stem cell graft to a child with acute myeloid leukemia. Each CDR3 is given with its conserved first and last residue. D genes are given only for firm matches. For some rows the clone size is stated as once, few or many, or as a class when expanded; others skip it.

J gene: TRBJ2-5; clone size: NA; V gene: TRBV7-8; D gene: TRBD1; CDR3 protein: CASSRDRHAETQYF; CDR3 DNA: TGTGCCAGCAGTCGGGACAGACATGCGGAGACCCAGTACTTC
J gene: TRBJ2-7; clone size: many; V gene: TRBV29-1; D gene: NA; CDR3 protein: CSVGTGGLYEQYF; CDR3 DNA: TGCAGCGTGGGGACCGGGGGGCTCTACGAGCAGTACTTC
J gene: TRBJ2-7; clone size: few; V gene: TRBV24-1; D gene: NA; CDR3 protein: CATEDAIHEQYF; CDR3 DNA: TGTGCCACCGAGGACGCGATCCACGAGCAGTACTTC
J gene: TRBJ2-7; clone size: NA; V gene: TRBV30; D gene: NA; CDR3 protein: CAWSGVGGDEQYF; CDR3 DNA: TGTGCCTGGAGTGGAGTGGGAGGCGACGAGCAGTACTTC
J gene: TRBJ1-5; clone size: many; V gene: TRBV6-5; D gene: NA; CDR3 protein: CASSYGGESNQPQHF; CDR3 DNA: TGTGCCAGCAGTTATGGAGGGGAATCCAATCAGCCCCAGCATTTT
J gene: TRBJ2-1; clone size: few; V gene: TRBV12-3/TRBV12-4; D gene: NA; CDR3 protein: CASRPTLQGNEQFF; CDR3 DNA: TGTGCCAGCAGGCCTACCCTACAGGGAAATGAGCAGTTCTTC
J gene: TRBJ1-1; clone size: NA; V gene: TRBV9; D gene: NA; CDR3 protein: CASSVVSGLKGTEAFF; CDR3 DNA: TGTGCCAGCAGCGTAGTTTCAGGCCTCAAGGGGACTGAAGCTTTCTTT
J gene: TRBJ1-1; clone size: many; V gene: TRBV20-1; D gene: NA; CDR3 protein: CSARRRGGEGEAFF; CDR3 DNA: TGCAGTGCTAGGAGGAGGGGAGGGGAGGGTGAAGCTTTCTTT
J gene: TRBJ2-3; clone size: many; V gene: TRBV20-1; D gene: TRBD1; CDR3 protein: CSARGTGNTDTQYF; CDR3 DNA: TGCAGTGCTAGAGGGACAGGGAACACAGATACGCAGTATTTT
J gene: TRBJ2-3; clone size: NA; V gene: TRBV7-9; D gene: NA; CDR3 protein: CASSPPQDPSTDTQYF; CDR3 DNA: TGTGCCAGCAGCCCCCCACAGGACCCAAGCACAGATACGCAGTATTTT
J gene: TRBJ2-7; clone size: NA; V gene: TRBV11-2; D gene: NA; CDR3 protein: CASSLSGRSGWDYEQYF; CDR3 DNA: TGTGCCAGCAGCTTATCCGGTCGGTCAGGGTGGGACTACGAGCAGTACTTC
J gene: TRBJ2-1; clone size: many; V gene: TRBV7-9; D gene: NA; CDR3 protein: CASSSDSHWDNEQFF; CDR3 DNA: TGTGCCAGCAGCTCAGACTCCCACTGGGACAATGAGCAGTTCTTC
J gene: TRBJ2-1; clone size: many; V gene: TRBV29-1; D gene: NA; CDR3 protein: CSVEGGPTLSYNEQFF; CDR3 DNA: TGCAGCGTTGAAGGCGGGCCGACCCTCTCCTACAATGAGCAGTTCTTC
J gene: TRBJ1-2; clone size: many; V gene: TRBV4-2; D gene: NA; CDR3 protein: CASSQQGGGYGYTF; CDR3 DNA: TGTGCCAGCAGCCAGCAGGGAGGCGGCTATGGCTACACCTTC
J gene: TRBJ1-2; clone size: NA; V gene: TRBV24-1; D gene: NA; CDR3 protein: CATSDYTTNYGYTF; CDR3 DNA: TGTGCCACCAGTGATTATACTACTAACTATGGCTACACCTTC
J gene: TRBJ2-2; clone size: NA; V gene: TRBV7-2; D gene: TRBD2; CDR3 protein: CASSLARTSGGAGGELFF; CDR3 DNA: TGTGCCAGCAGCTTAGCCAGGACTAGCGGGGGGGCAGGCGGGGAGCTGTTTTTT
J gene: TRBJ2-1; clone size: many; V gene: TRBV5-1; D gene: NA; CDR3 protein: CASSLEDRNEQFF; CDR3 DNA: TGCGCCAGCAGCCTAGAGGACCGCAATGAGCAGTTCTTC
J gene: TRBJ2-3; clone size: many; V gene: TRBV7-3; D gene: TRBD2; CDR3 protein: CASSLAGGPGDTQYF; CDR3 DNA: TGTGCCAGCAGCTTAGCGGGGGGGCCGGGCGATACGCAGTATTTT
J gene: TRBJ1-2; clone size: few; V gene: TRBV6-2/TRBV6-3; D gene: NA; CDR3 protein: CASSYSGSSYGYTF; CDR3 DNA: TGTGCCAGCAGTTACTCGGGCAGCTCCTATGGCTACACCTTC
J gene: TRBJ1-5; clone size: few; V gene: TRBV20-1; D gene: NA; CDR3 protein: CSARESGQGTDQPQHF; CDR3 DNA: TGCAGTGCTAGAGAATCGGGGCAAGGGACGGATCAGCCCCAGCATTTT
J gene: TRBJ2-7; clone size: few; V gene: TRBV10-3; D gene: TRBD1; CDR3 protein: CAISEEDRGGEQYF; CDR3 DNA: TGTGCCATCAGTGAGGAGGACAGGGGAGGGGAGCAGTACTTC
J gene: TRBJ2-4; clone size: once; V gene: TRBV20-1; D gene: TRBD1; CDR3 protein: CSARDTTGTNIQYF; CDR3 DNA: TGCAGTGCTAGAGATACGACAGGGACGAACATTCAGTACTTC
J gene: TRBJ1-6; clone size: few; V gene: TRBV9; D gene: NA; CDR3 protein: CASSPVGDSNSPLHF; CDR3 DNA: TGTGCCAGCAGCCCCGTGGGGGATTCTAATTCACCCCTCCACTTT
J gene: TRBJ2-1; clone size: many; V gene: TRBV7-9; D gene: TRBD1; CDR3 protein: CASSLGQGNNEQFF; CDR3 DNA: TGTGCCAGCAGCTTAGGACAGGGTAACAATGAGCAGTTCTTC
J gene: TRBJ2-3; clone size: many; V gene: TRBV7-2; D gene: NA; CDR3 protein: CASSLGGQITDTQYF; CDR3 DNA: TGTGCCAGCAGCTTGGGGGGGCAGATCACAGATACGCAGTATTTT
J gene: TRBJ1-5; clone size: NA; V gene: TRBV30; D gene: NA; CDR3 protein: CAWNPGGSRNQPQHF; CDR3 DNA: TGTGCCTGGAACCCGGGAGGGAGCCGCAATCAGCCCCAGCATTTT
J gene: TRBJ2-7; clone size: few; V gene: TRBV10-3; D gene: TRBD1; CDR3 protein: CAIKPGQGSYEQYF; CDR3 DNA: TGTGCCATCAAGCCGGGACAGGGTTCCTACGAGCAGTACTTC
J gene: TRBJ2-1; clone size: few; V gene: TRBV5-6; D gene: TRBD1; CDR3 protein: CASSLGDSYMEQFF; CDR3 DNA: TGTGCCAGCAGCTTGGGGGACAGCTACATGGAGCAGTTCTTC
J gene: TRBJ1-2; clone size: many; V gene: TRBV6-4; D gene: TRBD1; CDR3 protein: CASSPTIGTATLHGYTF; CDR3 DNA: TGTGCCAGCAGTCCGACCATCGGGACAGCCACACTACATGGCTACACCTTC
J gene: TRBJ2-3; clone size: once; V gene: TRBV10-1; D gene: NA; CDR3 protein: CASSGTRGGDTQYF; CDR3 DNA: TGCGCCAGCAGCGGTACCAGGGGGGGAGATACGCAGTATTTT
J gene: TRBJ2-3; clone size: many; V gene: TRBV29-1; D gene: TRBD1; CDR3 protein: CSVRRDRSTDTQYF; CDR3 DNA: TGCAGCGTTCGCCGGGACAGGAGCACAGATACGCAGTATTTT
J gene: TRBJ1-1; clone size: NA; V gene: TRBV11-2; D gene: NA; CDR3 protein: CASSLVVKGEAFF; CDR3 DNA: TGTGCCAGCAGCTTAGTAGTCAAAGGTGAAGCTTTCTTT
J gene: TRBJ2-1; clone size: many; V gene: TRBV9; D gene: TRBD2; CDR3 protein: CASSVKSGGIYNEQFF; CDR3 DNA: TGTGCCAGCAGCGTTAAAAGCGGGGGGATTTACAATGAGCAGTTCTTC
J gene: TRBJ2-7; clone size: NA; V gene: TRBV10-2; D gene: NA; CDR3 protein: CASSERGTYEQYF; CDR3 DNA: TGCGCCAGCAGTGAACGGGGAACCTACGAGCAGTACTTC
J gene: TRBJ2-6; clone size: NA; V gene: TRBV6-5; D gene: NA; CDR3 protein: CATSEQGGYSGANVLTF; CDR3 DNA: TGTGCCACCTCCGAGCAGGGAGGTTACTCTGGGGCCAACGTCCTGACTTTC
J gene: TRBJ1-2; clone size: many; V gene: TRBV5-5; D gene: TRBD1; CDR3 protein: CASSPLTGGGYTF; CDR3 DNA: TGTGCCAGCAGCCCCTTGACAGGGGGTGGCTACACCTTC
J gene: TRBJ1-5; clone size: many; V gene: TRBV7-2; D gene: NA; CDR3 protein: CASSFTVVDQPQHF; CDR3 DNA: TGTGCCAGCAGCTTTACAGTGGTAGATCAGCCCCAGCATTTT
J gene: TRBJ2-3; clone size: few; V gene: TRBV20-1; D gene: TRBD2; CDR3 protein: CSARAPGGRTDTQYF; CDR3 DNA: TGCAGTGCTAGAGCCCCGGGGGGGCGCACAGATACGCAGTATTTT
J gene: TRBJ2-2; clone size: few; V gene: TRBV12-3/TRBV12-4; D gene: NA; CDR3 protein: CASSLGAGDTGELFF; CDR3 DNA: TGTGCCAGCAGTTTAGGGGCAGGGGACACCGGGGAGCTGTTTTTT
J gene: TRBJ2-5; clone size: few; V gene: TRBV20-1; D gene: NA; CDR3 protein: CSARKGIQETQYF; CDR3 DNA: TGCAGTGCTAGAAAGGGGATCCAAGAGACCCAGTACTTC
J gene: TRBJ2-7; clone size: many; V gene: TRBV20-1; D gene: NA; CDR3 protein: CSAPGTESYEQYF; CDR3 DNA: TGCAGTGCTCCCGGGACGGAGTCCTACGAGCAGTACTTC
J gene: TRBJ1-4; clone size: many; V gene: TRBV29-1; D gene: TRBD1; CDR3 protein: CSVEEGGTGNEKLFF; CDR3 DNA: TGCAGCGTGGAAGAGGGCGGGACAGGGAATGAAAAACTGTTTTTT
J gene: TRBJ1-1; clone size: many; V gene: TRBV20-1; D gene: NA; CDR3 protein: CSARPGAWDTEAFF; CDR3 DNA: TGCAGTGCCCGGCCAGGGGCTTGGGACACTGAAGCTTTCTTT
J gene: TRBJ1-1; clone size: many; V gene: TRBV20-1; D gene: NA; CDR3 protein: CSARDPLNTEAFF; CDR3 DNA: TGCAGTGCTAGAGATCCGCTGAACACTGAAGCTTTCTTT
J gene: TRBJ2-1; clone size: NA; V gene: TRBV12-3/TRBV12-4; D gene: NA; CDR3 protein: CATTWGYNEQFF; CDR3 DNA: TGTGCCACAACCTGGGGCTACAATGAGCAGTTCTTC
J gene: TRBJ1-1; clone size: few; V gene: TRBV12-3/TRBV12-4; D gene: TRBD1; CDR3 protein: CASSFNRGGTEAFF; CDR3 DNA: TGTGCCAGCAGTTTCAACAGGGGAGGTACTGAAGCTTTCTTT
J gene: TRBJ2-5; clone size: many; V gene: TRBV27; D gene: NA; CDR3 protein: CASGSTQETQYF; CDR3 DNA: TGTGCCAGCGGCAGCACCCAAGAGACCCAGTACTTC
J gene: TRBJ1-5; clone size: few; V gene: TRBV20-1; D gene: NA; CDR3 protein: CSARDQGRMQYSNQPQHF; CDR3 DNA: TGCAGTGCTAGAGATCAGGGCCGAATGCAGTATAGCAATCAGCCCCAGCATTTT
J gene: TRBJ2-7; clone size: NA; V gene: TRBV7-9; D gene: TRBD2; CDR3 protein: CASSPPGLAAPGQYF; CDR3 DNA: TGTGCCAGCAGCCCCCCGGGACTAGCGGCTCCCGGGCAGTACTTC
J gene: TRBJ2-2; clone size: NA; V gene: TRBV24-1; D gene: TRBD1; CDR3 protein: CATSGDRVNTGELFF; CDR3 DNA: TGTGCCACCAGTGGGGACAGGGTGAACACCGGGGAGCTGTTTTTT
J gene: TRBJ1-2; clone size: many; V gene: TRBV28; D gene: NA; CDR3 protein: CASSLKGTHGYTF; CDR3 DNA: TGTGCCAGCAGTTTAAAAGGTACCCATGGCTACACCTTC
J gene: TRBJ2-5; clone size: many; V gene: TRBV9; D gene: NA; CDR3 protein: CASSSWGGEAETQYF; CDR3 DNA: TGTGCCAGCAGCTCTTGGGGAGGAGAAGCGGAGACCCAGTACTTC
J gene: TRBJ2-5; clone size: many; V gene: TRBV9; D gene: NA; CDR3 protein: CASSPEHREVETQYF; CDR3 DNA: TGTGCCAGCAGCCCTGAGCACAGGGAGGTAGAGACCCAGTACTTC
J gene: TRBJ1-2; clone size: NA; V gene: TRBV5-1; D gene: NA; CDR3 protein: CASGSSGGVGYTF; CDR3 DNA: TGCGCCAGCGGATCGTCGGGGGGCGTTGGCTACACCTTC
J gene: TRBJ1-5; clone size: many; V gene: TRBV7-2; D gene: TRBD1; CDR3 protein: CASSATGNQPQHF; CDR3 DNA: TGTGCCAGCAGCGCGACAGGGAATCAGCCCCAGCATTTT
J gene: TRBJ2-3; clone size: NA; V gene: TRBV2; D gene: NA; CDR3 protein: CASSRARLGGRADTQYF; CDR3 DNA: TGTGCCAGCAGCAGGGCTAGGCTTGGCGGTAGGGCAGATACGCAGTATTTT
J gene: TRBJ2-7; clone size: many; V gene: TRBV6-1; D gene: NA; CDR3 protein: CASSPTDSYEQYF; CDR3 DNA: TGTGCCAGCAGTCCGACTGACTCCTACGAGCAGTACTTC
J gene: TRBJ2-5; clone size: few; V gene: TRBV7-7; D gene: TRBD2; CDR3 protein: CASSLGASGGTQETQYF; CDR3 DNA: TGTGCCAGCAGCTTAGGAGCGAGCGGGGGGACCCAAGAGACCCAGTACTTC
J gene: TRBJ2-4; clone size: few; V gene: TRBV11-2; D gene: NA; CDR3 protein: CASSVQEKGNIQYF; CDR3 DNA: TGTGCCAGCAGCGTACAGGAAAAGGGAAACATTCAGTACTTC
J gene: TRBJ2-3; clone size: many; V gene: TRBV29-1; D gene: NA; CDR3 protein: CSLKASTDTQYF; CDR3 DNA: TGCAGTCTCAAAGCTAGCACAGATACGCAGTATTTT